This T cell receptor beta chain was found in a study of T cell changes during pregnancy in multiple sclerosis. The method was immunoSEQ multiplex PCR; TCRdb's version includes in-frame clones alone and lacks a portion of them. The table lists some 70,000 clones, more than 85% of them singletons. The sample consisted of CD4+ T cells from peripheral blood mononuclear cells, taken in the third trimester of pregnancy. The receptor comes from a female donor in good health, enrolled as a control in a pregnancy study.

CDR3 protein: CASSLGQGGGETQYF. As DNA, the CDR3 is TGTGCCAGCAGCTTAGGACAGGGGGGTGGGGAGACCCAGTACTTC. The V gene is TRBV7-2, the J gene TRBJ2-5, with 9 bases fitting TRBD1. Trimming took 1 base from V and 5 from J; bases not matched to a gene: 5. The CDR3 totals 15 residues. Per germline, CDR1 SGHTA and CDR2 FQGNSA.